This TCR beta chain comes out of a study of identical twins. Findings and caveats of the study: Cross-sectional statistical analysis, not tracking of the same donors, underpinned the conclusions.

TCRdb called the 5' RACE reads again in MiXCR, with one record for every CDR3 protein. The sample has more than 400,000 distinct CDR3 sequences, over 12% seen once. This clonotype was recorded many times. Its target is unknown. Separately, the same data were catalogued under a study of yellow fever vaccine responses in identical twins.

The TCR comes from a woman between 18 and 29 years old in good health. Sequenced: CD4+ T cells sorted from blood.

The CDR3 is CASSQAGQETQYF. The CDR3, as DNA: TGTGCCAGCAGCCAAGCGGGGCAAGAGACCCAGTACTTC. This chain uses TRBV3-1 with TRBJ2-5; D is perhaps TRBD2 (5 bases). The V gene's germline CDR1 is LGHDT and CDR2 YNNKEL (reference sequence). The V and J ends lost 1 base and 2 bases respectively, with 5 bases between them. The CDR3 is 13 residues long.